This TCR beta chain was sequenced in a study of T cells after yellow fever vaccination. Study-level findings and limits: Booster sampling recovered most clones from primary vaccination (roughly 97% CD4, approximately 90% CD8).

A process of 5'RACE template switching, which added a universal primer site and UMIs, was used to make TCR cDNA. One entry per CDR3 protein, called by TCRdb with MiXCR from the 5' RACE reads. The repertoire holds 300,000 to 450,000 distinct CDR3 sequences, with 8.1% as singletons. The CDR3 loop spans 15 amino acids. Germline CDR1 SGHRS, CDR2 YFSETQ. The V end was cut by 1 base, the J end by 2 bases, with 12 bases between. This clonotype was seen repeatedly, ten times or more. What it recognizes is unknown. The V call is TRBV5-1, the J call TRBJ1-2, with D perhaps matching TRBD1 (5 bases). This receptor was taken from a man aged 18 to 35 who received the YFV17D yellow fever vaccine. The source was PBMCs, collected 45 days after the first yellow fever vaccination. CDR3 residues: CASSLNRGSNYGYTF. CDR3 nucleotide sequence: TGCGCCAGCAGCTTGAATAGGGGATCCAACTATGGCTACACCTTC.